This is a list of T cell receptor beta chains from one sample in a study of cytomegalovirus exposure and HLA in healthy donors. Using immunoSEQ multiplex PCR, the repertoire was profiled, and TCRdb retains in-frame clones only, with some absent. The table lists around 180,000 clones, roughly 80% of them singletons. Sequenced input: PBMCs. These receptors were taken from a woman between 50 and 59 years old in good health and CMV-seronegative. CDR3s include the opening cysteine and the closing phenylalanine or tryptophan. The order of the fields is CDR3 DNA, CDR3 protein, V gene, J gene, D gene, clone size. A D gene is named only where the DNA matches it firmly. Some rows mark clone size as missing; the rest say once, few, many or name a class of expanded clone.

TGTGCCAGCAGCCAGGCAGCGGGAAGCGGACCGTATACGCAGTATTTT	CASSQAAGSGPYTQYF	TRBV4-2	TRBJ2-3	TRBD2	.
TGCGCCAGCAGTGAGAATGACAGGGTGCCTTACGAGCAGTACTTC	CASSENDRVPYEQYF	TRBV10-1	TRBJ2-7	TRBD1	once
TGTGCCAGCAGTTACAGCGGGAGTGCATACGAGCAGTACTTC	CASSYSGSAYEQYF	TRBV6-5	TRBJ2-7	TRBD2	.
TGTGCCAGCTCTTCGGCGGGGAAACGGTACGAGCAGTACTTC	CASSSAGKRYEQYF	TRBV6-5	TRBJ2-7	.	.
TGTGCCAGCAAGGTCGGGCAGGGCGGTCAGCCCCAGCATTTT	CASKVGQGGQPQHF	TRBV6-8	TRBJ1-5	.	.
TGTGCCAGCAGCTATCAGGGAAGCACCATATATTTT	CASSYQGSTIYF	TRBV6-1	TRBJ1-3	.	.
TGTGCCAGCAGCCAGACGGCGGGCCTAATGGGGGAGCAGTACTTC	CASSQTAGLMGEQYF	TRBV11-2	TRBJ2-7	.	.
TGTGCCAGCAGTTTCCCACAGCAACATCAGCCCCAGCATTTT	CASSFPQQHQPQHF	TRBV28	TRBJ1-5	.	.
TGTGCCTGGGGGGGACAGTTATACGAGCAGTACTTC	CAWGGQLYEQYF	TRBV30	TRBJ2-7	TRBD1	.
TGCAGCGTTGAGAGAACCGGGGGTATAGGCTACACCTTC	CSVERTGGIGYTF	TRBV29-1	TRBJ1-2	.	.
TGCGCCAGCAGCTACGCTCCCAATATAGACAGGTTCGCGAACACCGGGGAGCTGTTTTTT	CASSYAPNIDRFANTGELFF	TRBV5-1	TRBJ2-2	.	.
TGTGCCAGCAGCTTAGCGGGAGGGCCTCCTACGCAGTATTTT	CASSLAGGPPTQYF	TRBV7-6	TRBJ2-3	TRBD2	.
TGCGCCAGCAGCCAACCAATAGCGGGGGGCTACAATGAGCAGTTCTTC	CASSQPIAGGYNEQFF	TRBV4-1	TRBJ2-1	TRBD2	.
TGTGCCAGCAGAGTAGGCAAGAACAGTAACTATGGCTACACCTTC	CASRVGKNSNYGYTF	TRBV6-5	TRBJ1-2	.	.
TGTGCCAGCAGCGCCTTCACAGATACGCAGTATTTT	CASSAFTDTQYF	TRBV9	TRBJ2-3	.	.
TGTGCCAGTTGGGGACAGGGGGTTAATCAGCCCCAGCATTTT	CASWGQGVNQPQHF	TRBV19	TRBJ1-5	TRBD1	.
TGTGCCAGCAGTTCGGGACAGGGGGCAACTAACTATGGCTACACCTTC	CASSSGQGATNYGYTF	TRBV28	TRBJ1-2	TRBD1	once
TGTGCCACCGGGGGGACAGGCTGGTCCCAGTACTTC	CATGGTGWSQYF	TRBV19	TRBJ2-5	.	.
TGTGCCAGCAGGCGAGGACAGTATAGCAATCAGCCCCAGCATTTT	CASRRGQYSNQPQHF	TRBV6-5	TRBJ1-5	.	.
TGTGCCAGCAGCGTAGAACAGGGCGCTGAAGCTTTCTTT	CASSVEQGAEAFF	TRBV9	TRBJ1-1	.	.
TGTGCCAGCAGCCCGTCCGCGGTTATGAACACTGAAGCTTTCTTT	CASSPSAVMNTEAFF	TRBV6-1	TRBJ1-1	.	.
TGTGCCAGCAGCTTAGTACTCTCTGGAAACACCATATATTTT	CASSLVLSGNTIYF	TRBV13	TRBJ1-3	.	few
TGTGCCAGCAGTGAGATCAGGTGGGAGAGGGAGCCCCAGCATTTT	CASSEIRWEREPQHF	TRBV6-1	TRBJ1-5	.	.
TGCAGCGTTCTAGAGAGGGAGGGTCTCTACAATGAGCAGTTCTTC	CSVLEREGLYNEQFF	TRBV29-1	TRBJ2-1	TRBD2	.
TGTGCCAGCTCACCTGACAGGGCGGGCATGGGTCAGCCCCAGCATTTT	CASSPDRAGMGQPQHF	TRBV18	TRBJ1-5	TRBD1	.
TGTGCCAGCAGTTTACTAGCGCTAAGCACAGATACGCAGTATTTT	CASSLLALSTDTQYF	TRBV27	TRBJ2-3	.	.
TGTGCCAGCAGTTTGAGGGATCGGGAGGTCAATGAGCAGTTCTTC	CASSLRDREVNEQFF	TRBV28	TRBJ2-1	TRBD2	.